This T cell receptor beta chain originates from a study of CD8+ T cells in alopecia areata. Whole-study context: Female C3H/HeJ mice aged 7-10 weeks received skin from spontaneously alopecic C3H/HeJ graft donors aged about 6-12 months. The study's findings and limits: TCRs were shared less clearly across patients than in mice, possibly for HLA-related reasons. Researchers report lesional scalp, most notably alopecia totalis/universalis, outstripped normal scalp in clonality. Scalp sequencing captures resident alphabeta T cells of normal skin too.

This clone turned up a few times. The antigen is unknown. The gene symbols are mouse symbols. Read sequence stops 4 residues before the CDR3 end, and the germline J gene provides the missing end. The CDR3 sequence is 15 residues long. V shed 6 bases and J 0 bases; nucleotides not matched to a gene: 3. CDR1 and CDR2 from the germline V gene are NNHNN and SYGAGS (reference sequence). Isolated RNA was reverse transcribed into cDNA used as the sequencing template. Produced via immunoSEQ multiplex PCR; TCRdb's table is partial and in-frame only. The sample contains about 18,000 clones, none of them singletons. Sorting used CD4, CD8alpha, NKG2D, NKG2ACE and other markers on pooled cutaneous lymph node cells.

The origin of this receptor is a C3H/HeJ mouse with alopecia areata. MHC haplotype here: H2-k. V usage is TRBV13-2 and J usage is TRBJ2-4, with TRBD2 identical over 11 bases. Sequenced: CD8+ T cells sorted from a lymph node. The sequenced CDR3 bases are TGTGCCAGCGCACTGGGGGGGCTGAGTCAAAAC. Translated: CASALGGLSQN. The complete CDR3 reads CASALGGLSQNTLYF.